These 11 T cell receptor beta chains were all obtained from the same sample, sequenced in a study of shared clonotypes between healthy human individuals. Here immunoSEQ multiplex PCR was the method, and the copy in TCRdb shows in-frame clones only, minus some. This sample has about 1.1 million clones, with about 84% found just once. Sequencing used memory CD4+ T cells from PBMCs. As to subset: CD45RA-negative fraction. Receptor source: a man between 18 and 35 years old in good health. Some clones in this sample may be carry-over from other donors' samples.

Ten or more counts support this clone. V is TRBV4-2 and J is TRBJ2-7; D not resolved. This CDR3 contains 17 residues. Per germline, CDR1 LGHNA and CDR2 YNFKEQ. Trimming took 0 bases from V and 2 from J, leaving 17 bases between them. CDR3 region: CASSQDLGWHAPYEQYF. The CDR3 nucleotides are TGTGCCAGCAGCCAAGATCTAGGGTGGCACGCACCCTACGAGCAGTACTTC.

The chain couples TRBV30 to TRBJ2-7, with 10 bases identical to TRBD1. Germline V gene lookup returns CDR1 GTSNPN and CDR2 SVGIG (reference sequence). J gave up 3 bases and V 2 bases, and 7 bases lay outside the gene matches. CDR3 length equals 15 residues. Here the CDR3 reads CAWSIKGQGIYEQYF. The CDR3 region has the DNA TGTGCCTGGAGTATAAAGGGACAGGGGATCTACGAGCAGTACTTC.

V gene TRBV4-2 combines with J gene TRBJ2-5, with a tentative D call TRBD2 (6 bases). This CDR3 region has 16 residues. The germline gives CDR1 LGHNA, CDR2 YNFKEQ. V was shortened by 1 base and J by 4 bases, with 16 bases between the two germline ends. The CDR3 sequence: CASSQVGADGGETQYF. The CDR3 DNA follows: TGTGCCAGCAGCCAAGTCGGGGCGGACGGGGGAGAGACCCAGTACTTC.

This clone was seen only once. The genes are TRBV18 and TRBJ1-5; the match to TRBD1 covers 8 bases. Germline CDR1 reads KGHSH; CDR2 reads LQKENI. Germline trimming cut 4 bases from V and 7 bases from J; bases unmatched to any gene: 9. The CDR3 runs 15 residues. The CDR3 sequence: CASSQDRGRGQPQHF. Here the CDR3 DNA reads TGTGCCAGCTCACAAGACAGGGGCAGGGGACAGCCCCAGCATTTT. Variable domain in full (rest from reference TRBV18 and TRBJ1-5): NAGVMQNPRHLVRRRGQEARLRCSPMKGHSHVYWYRQLPEEGLKFMVYLQKENIIDESGMPKERFSAEFPKEGPSILRIQQVVRGDSAAYFCASSQDRGRGQPQHFGDGTRLSIL.

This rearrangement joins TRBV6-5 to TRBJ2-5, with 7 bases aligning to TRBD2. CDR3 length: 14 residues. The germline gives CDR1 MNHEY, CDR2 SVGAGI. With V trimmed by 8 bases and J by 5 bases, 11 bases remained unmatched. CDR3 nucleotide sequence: TGTGCCAGCCATCCTTGGGAGGGTTGGGAGACCCAGTACTTC. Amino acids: CASHPWEGWETQYF.

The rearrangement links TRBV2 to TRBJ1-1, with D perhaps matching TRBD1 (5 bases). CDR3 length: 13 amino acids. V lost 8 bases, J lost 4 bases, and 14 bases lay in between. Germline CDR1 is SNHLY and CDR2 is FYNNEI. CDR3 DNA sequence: TGTGCCAGCGGGGCATGGCTGGGCACTGAAGCTTTCTTT. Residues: CASGAWLGTEAFF.

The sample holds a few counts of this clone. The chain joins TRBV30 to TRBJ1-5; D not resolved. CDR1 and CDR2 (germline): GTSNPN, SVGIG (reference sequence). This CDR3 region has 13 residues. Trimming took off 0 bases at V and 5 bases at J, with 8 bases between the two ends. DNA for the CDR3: TGTGCCTGGAGTGTACCGGGAGATCAGCCCCAGCATTTT. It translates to CAWSVPGDQPQHF.

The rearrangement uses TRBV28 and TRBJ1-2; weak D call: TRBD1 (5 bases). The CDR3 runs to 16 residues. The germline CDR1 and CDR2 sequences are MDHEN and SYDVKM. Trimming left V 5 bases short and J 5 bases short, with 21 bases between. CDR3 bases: TGTGCCAGCAGTCGGGACCCCCCAGGGAGGACTTATGGCTACACCTTC. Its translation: CASSRDPPGRTYGYTF.

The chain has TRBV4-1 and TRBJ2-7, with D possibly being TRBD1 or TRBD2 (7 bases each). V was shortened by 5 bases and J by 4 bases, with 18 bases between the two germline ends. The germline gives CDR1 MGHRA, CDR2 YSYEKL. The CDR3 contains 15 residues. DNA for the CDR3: TGCGCCAGCAGCGTACGACAGGGAGGGCTATACGAGCAGTACTTC. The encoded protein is CASSVRQGGLYEQYF.

The CDR3 sequence is CASRALAGGPGGKNIQYF. CDR3 coding DNA: TGTGCCAGCAGAGCCCTAGCGGGAGGGCCTGGGGGCAAAAACATTCAGTACTTC. This sequence joins TRBV11-2 and TRBJ2-4, with 12 bases identical to TRBD2. CDR3 length equals 18 residues. Trimming cost V 6 bases and J 3 bases; bases outside gene matches: 12. Germline assignment: CDR1 SGHAT and CDR2 FQNNGV.

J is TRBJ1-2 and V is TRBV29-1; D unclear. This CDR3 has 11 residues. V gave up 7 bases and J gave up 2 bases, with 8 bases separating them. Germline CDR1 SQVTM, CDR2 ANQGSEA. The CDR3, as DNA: TGCAGCGGCACAGAGAACTATGGCTACACCTTC. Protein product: CSGTENYGYTF.